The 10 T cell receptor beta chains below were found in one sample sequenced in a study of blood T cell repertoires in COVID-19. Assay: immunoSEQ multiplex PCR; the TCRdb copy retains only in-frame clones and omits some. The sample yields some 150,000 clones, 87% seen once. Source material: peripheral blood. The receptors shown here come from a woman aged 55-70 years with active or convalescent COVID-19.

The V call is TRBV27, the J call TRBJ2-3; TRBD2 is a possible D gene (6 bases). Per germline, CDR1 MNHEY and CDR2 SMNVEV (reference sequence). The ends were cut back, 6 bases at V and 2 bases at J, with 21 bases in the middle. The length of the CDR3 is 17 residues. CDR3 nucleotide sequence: TGTGCCAGCAGACCCAAGGGACTCACTCCATTCACAGATACGCAGTATTTT. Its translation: CASRPKGLTPFTDTQYF.

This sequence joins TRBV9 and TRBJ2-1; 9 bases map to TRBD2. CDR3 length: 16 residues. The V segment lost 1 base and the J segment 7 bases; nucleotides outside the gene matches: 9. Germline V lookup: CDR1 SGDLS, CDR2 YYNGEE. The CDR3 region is CASSVRSGGNLNEQFF. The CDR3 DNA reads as TGTGCCAGCAGCGTACGGAGCGGGGGGAACCTTAATGAGCAGTTCTTC.

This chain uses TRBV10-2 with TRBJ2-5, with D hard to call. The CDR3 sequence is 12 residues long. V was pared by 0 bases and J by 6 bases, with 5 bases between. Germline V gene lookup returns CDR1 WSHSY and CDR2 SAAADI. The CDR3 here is CASSESSKTQYF. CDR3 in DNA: TGCGCCAGCAGTGAGTCGAGCAAGACCCAGTACTTC.

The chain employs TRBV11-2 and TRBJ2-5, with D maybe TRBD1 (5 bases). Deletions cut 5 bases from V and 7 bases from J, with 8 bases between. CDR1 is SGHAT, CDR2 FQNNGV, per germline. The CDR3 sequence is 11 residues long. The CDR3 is CASSPGATQYF. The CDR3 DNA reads TGTGCCAGCAGCCCTGGGGCGACCCAGTACTTC. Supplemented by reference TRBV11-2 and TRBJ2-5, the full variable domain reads EAGVAQSPRYKIIEKRQSVAFWCNPISGHATLYWYQQILGQGPKLLIQFQNNGVVDDSQLPKDRFSAERLKGVDSTLKIQPAKLEDSAVYLCASSPGATQYFGPGTRLLVL.

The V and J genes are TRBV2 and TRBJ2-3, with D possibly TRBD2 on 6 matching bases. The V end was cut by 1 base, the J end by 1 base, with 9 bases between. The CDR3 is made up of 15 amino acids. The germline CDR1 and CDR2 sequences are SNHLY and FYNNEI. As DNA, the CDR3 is TGTGCCAGCAGTGAAGGGGCTAGCGGCACAGATACGCAGTATTTT. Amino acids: CASSEGASGTDTQYF.

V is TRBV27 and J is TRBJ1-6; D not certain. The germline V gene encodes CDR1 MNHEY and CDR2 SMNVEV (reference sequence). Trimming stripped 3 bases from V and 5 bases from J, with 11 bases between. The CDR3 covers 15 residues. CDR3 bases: TGTGCCAGCAGTTTTGCGGGGTTGGATAATTCACCCCTCCACTTT. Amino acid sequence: CASSFAGLDNSPLHF.

Written as DNA, the CDR3 is TGTGCCAGCACCTACGGTGCGGGCGGAGGGAGTCAGCCCCAGCATTTT. Its protein product is CASTYGAGGGSQPQHF. This chain links TRBV7-9 with TRBJ1-5; no firm D call. V was pared by 7 bases and J by 6 bases, with 22 bases between. The CDR3 runs to 16 residues. Germline CDR1 and CDR2: SEHNR and FQNEAQ (reference sequence).

This CDR3 reads CASTPGVAGRQFF. The CDR3 coding sequence is TGTGCCAGCACCCCGGGGGTAGCGGGTAGGCAGTTCTTC. The chain joins TRBV6-6 to TRBJ2-1, with 7 bases matching TRBD2. Trimming removed 7 bases from V and 12 bases from J; junction bases left unmatched: 12. The CDR3 is 13 residues long. Germline V gene lookup returns CDR1 MNHNY and CDR2 SVGAGI (reference sequence).

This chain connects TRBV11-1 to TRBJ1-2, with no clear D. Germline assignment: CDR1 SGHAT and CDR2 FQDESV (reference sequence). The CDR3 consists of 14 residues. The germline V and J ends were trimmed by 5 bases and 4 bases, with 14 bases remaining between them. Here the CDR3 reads CASSRLEGGYGYTF. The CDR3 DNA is TGTGCCAGCAGCCGATTGGAAGGAGGCTATGGCTACACCTTC.

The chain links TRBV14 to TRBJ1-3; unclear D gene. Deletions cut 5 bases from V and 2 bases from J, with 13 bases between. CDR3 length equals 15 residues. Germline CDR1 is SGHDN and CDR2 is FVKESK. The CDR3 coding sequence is TGTGCCAGCAGCTATCAAGCCGTCCCTGGAAACACCATATATTTT. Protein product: CASSYQAVPGNTIYF.